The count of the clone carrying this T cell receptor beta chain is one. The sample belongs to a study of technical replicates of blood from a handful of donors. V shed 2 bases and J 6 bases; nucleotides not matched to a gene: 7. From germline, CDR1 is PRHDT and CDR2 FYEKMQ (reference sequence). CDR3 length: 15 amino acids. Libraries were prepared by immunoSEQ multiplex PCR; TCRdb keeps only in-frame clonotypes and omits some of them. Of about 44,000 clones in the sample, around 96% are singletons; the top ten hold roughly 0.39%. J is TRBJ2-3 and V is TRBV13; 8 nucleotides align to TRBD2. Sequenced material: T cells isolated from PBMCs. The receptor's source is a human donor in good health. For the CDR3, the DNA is TGTGCCAGCAGCTTAAGGCCGGGAGGGGCCGATACGCAGTATTTT. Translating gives CASSLRPGGADTQYF. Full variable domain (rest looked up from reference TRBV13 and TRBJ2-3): AAGVIQSPRHLIKEKRETATLKCYPIPRHDTVYWYQQGPGQDPQFLISFYEKMQSDKGSIPDRFSAQQFSDYHSELNMSSLELGDSALYFCASSLRPGGADTQYFGPGTRLTVL.